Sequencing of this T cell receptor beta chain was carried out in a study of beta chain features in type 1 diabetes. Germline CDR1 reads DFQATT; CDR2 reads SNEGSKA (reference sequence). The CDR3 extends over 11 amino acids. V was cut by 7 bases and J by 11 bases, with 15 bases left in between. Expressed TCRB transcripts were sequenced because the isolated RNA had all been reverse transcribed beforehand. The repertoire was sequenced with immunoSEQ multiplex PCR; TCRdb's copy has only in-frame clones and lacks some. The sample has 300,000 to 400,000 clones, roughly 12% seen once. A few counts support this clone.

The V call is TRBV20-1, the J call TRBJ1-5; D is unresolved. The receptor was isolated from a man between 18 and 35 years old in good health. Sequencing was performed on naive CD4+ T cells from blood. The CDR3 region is CSGLTQVAQHF. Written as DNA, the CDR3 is TGCAGTGGCTTAACTCAGGTGGCCCAGCATTTT.